These 23 T cell receptor beta chains came from one sample sequenced in a study of T cell repertoires in cytomegalovirus infection. TCRdb called the reads again in MiXCR, with one record for every CDR3 protein. Of about 68,000 distinct CDR3 sequences listed, around 21% were seen once; the top ten hold 79%. These TCRs are of unknown antigen specificity. Sequencing input: PBMCs, sequenced either directly or after in vitro stimulation (not recorded which). Every receptor here comes from a human donor in good health (CMV status not recorded). Some clones in this sample may be carry-over from other donors' samples.

The chain is built from TRBV27 and TRBJ2-7; perhaps TRBD2 as D (6 bases). Per the germline V gene, CDR1 is MNHEY and CDR2 is SMNVEV (reference sequence). The V and J ends lost 5 bases and 6 bases respectively, with 14 bases between them. The CDR3 is 13 residues long. The CDR3 nucleotides are TGTGCCAGCAGTGCCGGGAGAAAAGGCGAGCAGTACTTC. This codes for CASSAGRKGEQYF.

This clonotype was found a few times. This chain joins TRBV11-2 and TRBJ2-1; D possibly corresponds to TRBD2 (5 bases). This CDR3 comprises 14 residues. Germline V CDR1 and CDR2: SGHAT, FQNNGV. V gave up 3 bases and J gave up 8 bases, with 14 bases separating them. Here the CDR3 DNA reads TGTGCCAGCAGCTTTCAGGCTAGCATATATGAGCAGTTCTTC. It encodes CASSFQASIYEQFF.

In this sample, this clonotype turned up many times. V usage is TRBV7-2 and J usage is TRBJ2-2, with TRBD2 matching over 8 bases. CDR3 length: 17 amino acids. In germline, CDR1 is SGHTA, CDR2 FQGNSA. J was trimmed by 5 bases and V by 1 base; bases with no gene match: 9. CDR3 nucleotide sequence: TGTGCCAGCAGCTTAGGATCCAGCGGGAGTACGACCGGGGAGCTGTTTTTT. It codes for CASSLGSSGSTTGELFF.

This clonotype was seen many times. This rearrangement joins TRBV6-5 to TRBJ1-2; D perhaps matches TRBD1 (5 bases). The germline V gene encodes CDR1 MNHEY and CDR2 SVGAGI. The CDR3 runs 15 residues. Trimming took 4 bases from V and 4 from J, leaving 16 bases between them. CDR3 sequence (DNA): TGTGCCAGCAGTTCTCAGGGCGACGGGGTCTATGGCTACACCTTC. Amino acid sequence: CASSSQGDGVYGYTF.

This rearrangement joins TRBV20-1 to TRBJ2-1; D possibly corresponds to TRBD2 (6 bases). V was pared by 0 bases and J by 5 bases, with 17 bases between. CDR1 is DFQATT and CDR2 is SNEGSKA in the germline V gene (reference sequence). CDR3 length: 16 residues. CDR3 residues: CSARDLRGMLDNEQFF. CDR3 DNA sequence: TGCAGTGCTAGAGATCTGCGCGGGATGTTGGACAATGAGCAGTTCTTC.

CDR3 region: CASRPLGATNEKLFF. The CDR3 bases are TGTGCCAGCCGACCTCTGGGTGCAACTAATGAAAAACTGTTTTTT. The genes are TRBV12-3 or TRBV12-4 and TRBJ1-4; the D is unclear. The V end lost 8 bases, the J end lost 0 bases, and 13 bases lay between the germline ends. The CDR3 length is 15 residues.

In its sample, this clonotype was seen a few times. V gene TRBV7-2 combines with J gene TRBJ2-3; D gene ambiguous. The V end lost 5 bases, the J end lost 0 bases, and 9 bases lay between the germline ends. From germline, CDR1 is SGHTA and CDR2 FQGNSA. The length of the CDR3 is 14 residues. The CDR3 is CASSPHWSTDTQYF. In DNA, the CDR3 is TGTGCCAGCAGCCCACATTGGAGCACAGATACGCAGTATTTT.

This clonotype was counted between two and nine times. J is TRBJ2-1 and V is TRBV7-2; 9 bases align to TRBD2. J gave up 8 bases and V 5 bases, and 16 bases lay outside the gene matches. Germline V gene sequence: CDR1 SGHTA, CDR2 FQGNSA. CDR3 length equals 17 residues. CDR3 nucleotide sequence: TGTGCCAGCAGCATCCCCTTAGCGGGAGAAGTTAGCGATGAGCAGTTCTTC. Translated, it gives CASSIPLAGEVSDEQFF.

This clonotype showed up many times. The rearrangement uses TRBV7-2 and TRBJ1-5, with TRBD1 identical over 7 bases. The germline V gene has CDR1 SGHTA and CDR2 FQGNSA. J lost 3 bases, V lost 0 bases, and 2 bases had no gene match. CDR3 length equals 15 residues. CDR3 in DNA: TGTGCCAGCAGCTTAGCGGGGACAGACAATCAGCCCCAGCATTTT. This gives the protein CASSLAGTDNQPQHF.

This clonotype was counted ten times or more. The chain uses TRBV7-2 and TRBJ2-7; the match to TRBD2 covers 10 bases. V was clipped by 3 bases and J by 3 bases; unmatched bases: 5. Germline CDR1 is SGHTA and CDR2 is FQGNSA. The CDR3 covers 15 residues. The CDR3 region has the DNA TGTGCCAGCAGCTTTGAGCCTAGCGGGGGCTACGAGCAGTACTTC. Its translation: CASSFEPSGGYEQYF. The variable domain in full, with the rest retrieved from reference TRBV7-2 and TRBJ2-7, is GAGVSQSPSNKVTEKGKDVELRCDPISGHTALYWYRQSLGQGLEFLIYFQGNSAPDKSGLPSDRFSAERTGGSVSTLTIQRTQQEDSAVYLCASSFEPSGGYEQYFGPGTRLTVT.

CDR3 DNA: TGTGCCAGCAGTAGCGGTAACTCCTACAATGAGCAGTTCTTC. This encodes CASSSGNSYNEQFF. The rearrangement uses TRBV27 and TRBJ2-1; the D gene is possibly TRBD2 (5 bases). Trimming left V 5 bases short and J 0 bases short, with 8 bases between. Germline V lookup: CDR1 MNHEY, CDR2 SMNVEV (reference sequence). This CDR3 comprises 14 residues.

The V call is TRBV10-3, the J call TRBJ1-2, with a tentative D call TRBD1 (6 bases). The CDR3 loop spans 14 amino acids. Germline lookup yields CDR1 ENHRY and CDR2 SYGVKD. Trimming took 4 bases from V and 5 from J, leaving 14 bases between them. CDR3 amino acids: CAISGQGYRYGYTF. For the CDR3, the DNA is TGTGCCATCAGTGGGCAGGGGTATCGGTATGGCTACACCTTC.

The genes are TRBV28 and TRBJ2-1; 12 positions match TRBD2. Looked up from germline, CDR1 is MDHEN and CDR2 is SYDVKM. V was pared by 6 bases and J by 3 bases, with 6 bases of the junction left unmatched. This CDR3 contains 16 residues. CDR3 sequence (DNA): TGTGCCAGCAGCTCAATGACTAGCGGGAGCTACAATGAGCAGTTCTTC. This gives the protein CASSSMTSGSYNEQFF.

The V call is TRBV11-3, the J call TRBJ2-1; D may be TRBD2 (5 bases). With 0 bases removed from V and 7 bases from J, the gap between germline ends came to 19 bases. Germline V gene lookup returns CDR1 SGHNT and CDR2 YENEEA. This CDR3 contains 17 residues. In DNA, the CDR3 is TGTGCCAGCAGCTTAGATGGCCTAGCCCTCACTGGGAATGAGCAGTTCTTC. Encoded protein: CASSLDGLALTGNEQFF.

This clonotype showed up just a few times. CDR3 DNA sequence: TGTGCCAGCAGCTTAGGGCCCTTATTGGAACTAGCGGGAAATCACAATGAGCAGTTCTTC. Translated: CASSLGPLLELAGNHNEQFF. The chain recombines TRBV11-2 with TRBJ2-1; 10 bases map to TRBD2. V lost 1 base, J lost 5 bases, and 17 bases stayed unmatched. Per germline, CDR1 SGHAT and CDR2 FQNNGV. This CDR3 comprises 20 residues.

This clonotype showed up many times. The gene calls are TRBV7-9 and TRBJ2-3, with a weak D call TRBD2 (6 bases). This CDR3 comprises 15 residues. Trimming took off 5 bases at V and 2 bases at J, with 14 bases between the two ends. Germline V gene sequence: CDR1 SEHNR, CDR2 FQNEAQ (reference sequence). The CDR3 coding sequence is TGTGCCAGCAGCCATAAGGGCGGGATCACAGATACGCAGTATTTT. Amino acid sequence: CASSHKGGITDTQYF.

The chain recombines TRBV4-3 with TRBJ2-1; D perhaps matches TRBD2 (6 bases). V lost 0 bases and J lost 3, with 12 bases in between. Germline CDR1 LGHNA, CDR2 YSLEER. CDR3 length equals 16 residues. The CDR3 sequence is CASSQDVGRDYNEQFF. The CDR3 DNA sequence: TGCGCCAGCAGCCAAGATGTAGGGCGGGACTACAATGAGCAGTTCTTC.

This clonotype was seen ten or more times. This rearrangement joins TRBV4-1 to TRBJ1-1, with D unresolved. The germline V gene encodes CDR1 MGHRA and CDR2 YSYEKL. The CDR3 runs 17 residues. Trimming shortened V by 4 bases and J by 3 bases, and 21 bases separated the two germline ends. This CDR3 reads CASSPLAWGFEHTEAFF. CDR3 nucleotides: TGCGCCAGCAGCCCCCTCGCTTGGGGATTTGAGCACACTGAAGCTTTCTTT.

This sequence joins TRBV18 and TRBJ2-3; the match to TRBD2 covers 13 bases. With 3 bases clipped from V and 2 bases from J, the junction kept 5 bases outside the gene matches. The CDR3 is made up of 17 amino acids. Germline lookup yields CDR1 KGHSH and CDR2 LQKENI. The chain's CDR3 is CASSPWTSGSSTDTQYF. The CDR3 DNA follows: TGTGCCAGCTCACCTTGGACTAGCGGGAGTTCCACAGATACGCAGTATTTT.

As to this clonotype: A much larger clone differs from this one at a single base, so this may be a read error. The V call is TRBV7-8, the J call TRBJ2-1; 9 nucleotides align to TRBD1. Per germline, CDR1 SGHVS and CDR2 FQNEAQ. CDR3 length equals 15 residues. With 10 bases clipped from V and 9 bases from J, the junction kept 16 bases outside the gene matches. The CDR3 bases are TGTGCCAACAGTTACCCGGGACAGGGAGTTAGTGAGCAGTTCTTC. Amino acid sequence: CANSYPGQGVSEQFF.

This clonotype has just a few counts. J is TRBJ2-3 and V is TRBV12-3 or TRBV12-4, with D maybe TRBD2 (6 bases). Deletions cut 8 bases from V and 2 bases from J, with 20 bases between. The CDR3 totals 16 residues. The chain's CDR3 is CASVHPLGSNTDTQYF. CDR3 sequence (DNA): TGTGCCAGCGTCCACCCCCTCGGGAGCAACACAGATACGCAGTATTTT.

In this sample, this clonotype turned up many times. This chain links TRBV6-2 or TRBV6-3 with TRBJ2-1, with 9 bases matching TRBD2. Unmatched junction bases numbered 20, after V lost 2 bases and J lost 9 bases. Germline V gene data show CDR1 as MNHEY and CDR2 as SVGEGT. The CDR3 is 19 residues long. The CDR3 sequence: CASSYGPGSLTSGGGEQFF. CDR3 bases: TGTGCCAGCAGTTACGGCCCGGGGTCCCTGACTAGCGGAGGGGGTGAGCAGTTCTTC.

In its sample, this clonotype was seen many times. The chain joins TRBV7-2 to TRBJ2-5, with TRBD2 matching 13 bases. Losses at the gene ends were 4 bases for V and 5 bases for J; bases not matched to a gene: 4. CDR3 length: 15 amino acids. The germline CDR1 and CDR2 sequences are SGHTA and FQGNSA. CDR3: CASSYGTSGMETQYF. The CDR3 bases are TGTGCCAGCAGCTATGGGACTAGCGGGATGGAGACCCAGTACTTC. The full variable domain, its missing parts supplied by reference TRBV7-2 and TRBJ2-5, is GAGVSQSPSNKVTEKGKDVELRCDPISGHTALYWYRQSLGQGLEFLIYFQGNSAPDKSGLPSDRFSAERTGGSVSTLTIQRTQQEDSAVYLCASSYGTSGMETQYFGPGTRLLVL.